The 27 T cell receptor beta chains reported below all come from one sample, sequenced in a study of T cell clones after liver transplantation. This table comes from immunoSEQ multiplex PCR, and its TCRdb copy is limited to in-frame clones, with some not included. The sample has some 120,000 clones; 90% are singletons. Sequencing used CD4+ T cells from blood, obtained 12 months after liver transplant. Receptors originate from a human patient who received a liver transplant. Some T cells may be supplied by the graft donor.

The chain uses TRBV7-2 and TRBJ2-7; 10 bases line up with TRBD2. The V segment lost 4 bases and the J segment 2 bases; nucleotides outside the gene matches: 5. The CDR3 has 15 amino acids. CDR1 is SGHTA and CDR2 is FQGNSA in the germline V gene. CDR3 sequence: CASSSAAGGTYEQYF. The CDR3 coding sequence is TGTGCCAGCAGCTCCGCAGCGGGGGGGACCTACGAGCAGTACTTC.

The chain combines TRBV10-3 with TRBJ2-1; 8 bases agree with TRBD1. The germline CDR1 and CDR2 sequences are ENHRY and SYGVKD. With 11 bases clipped from V and 5 bases from J, the junction kept 11 bases outside the gene matches. The CDR3 has 14 amino acids. CDR3 region: CAGARQGADNEQFF. Written as DNA, the CDR3 is TGTGCCGGAGCCCGGCAGGGGGCGGACAATGAGCAGTTCTTC.

The chain uses TRBV5-5 and TRBJ1-2; 9 nucleotides align to TRBD1. The junction had 5 bases not matched to a gene; V was cut back by 0 bases and J by 8 bases. Looked up from germline, CDR1 is SGHKS and CDR2 is YYEKEE (reference sequence). CDR3 length equals 14 residues. CDR3 loop: CASSLAPGTGGYTF. The CDR3 region has the DNA TGTGCCAGCAGCTTGGCCCCCGGGACAGGGGGCTACACCTTC.

Here the CDR3 DNA reads TGTGCCAGCAGCTTTAATTCTGGGGCCAACGTCCTGACTTTC. This encodes CASSFNSGANVLTF. This chain links TRBV11-2 with TRBJ2-6; D ambiguous. Germline values: CDR1 SGHAT, CDR2 FQNNGV. This CDR3 is 14 amino acids long. V lost 3 bases to trimming and J lost 1 base, with 4 bases between them.

The chain has TRBV5-1 and TRBJ2-1, with 14 bases aligning to TRBD2. CDR1 and CDR2 (germline): SGHRS, YFSETQ. The CDR3 contains 15 residues. V lost 4 bases, J lost 6 bases, and 3 bases stayed unmatched. CDR3 coding DNA: TGCGCCAGCAGCGCGGGACTAGCGGGAGTCAATGAGCAGTTCTTC. It translates to CASSAGLAGVNEQFF.

V and J are TRBV11-2 and TRBJ2-1, with TRBD2 identical over 9 bases. The J segment lost 6 bases and the V segment lost 1 base, leaving 16 bases of the junction unmatched. The CDR3 covers 19 residues. CDR1 is SGHAT and CDR2 is FQNNGV in the germline V gene. The CDR3 DNA sequence: TGTGCCAGCAGCTTAGTTGCGGGAGGGTTATTTGCGTTGGTCAATGAGCAGTTCTTC. Protein: CASSLVAGGLFALVNEQFF.

The genes are TRBV5-1 and TRBJ2-6, with D perhaps being TRBD1 or TRBD2 (5 bases each). The germline V gene encodes CDR1 SGHRS and CDR2 YFSETQ. V shed 0 bases and J shed 0 bases, with 13 bases lying between them. The CDR3 sequence is 18 residues long. CDR3 sequence (DNA): TGCGCCAGCAGCTTGGGAGGGGTCACTCTCTCTGGGGCCAACGTCCTGACTTTC. The encoded protein is CASSLGGVTLSGANVLTF. The full variable domain, rest sourced from reference TRBV5-1 and TRBJ2-6, is KAGVTQTPRYLIKTRGQQVTLSCSPISGHRSVSWYQQTPGQGLQFLFEYFSETQRNKGNFPGRFSGRQFSNSRSEMNVSTLELGDSALYLCASSLGGVTLSGANVLTFGAGSRLTVL.

V usage is TRBV2 and J usage is TRBJ2-1; 11 positions match TRBD2. The CDR3 has 15 residues. Germline CDR1 is SNHLY and CDR2 is FYNNEI. Trimming at V came to 5 bases and at J to 4 bases, leaving 4 bases not matched to a gene. The CDR3 loop reads CASSRTSGPYNEQFF. CDR3 DNA: TGTGCCAGCAGTAGGACTAGCGGGCCTTACAATGAGCAGTTCTTC.

The chain combines TRBV6-4 with TRBJ2-3; D is possibly TRBD2 (5 bases). Germline lookup yields CDR1 MRHNA and CDR2 SNTAGT. Trimming cost V 4 bases and J 0 bases, with 11 bases left between them. The CDR3 spans 15 residues. The CDR3 DNA is TGTGCCAGCAGTGTCGGGCGGGCAAGCACAGATACGCAGTATTTT. Translation gives CASSVGRASTDTQYF.

The CDR3: CASSARQGQGNYGYTF. CDR3 sequence (DNA): TGTGCCAGCAGCGCGCGACAGGGTCAAGGGAACTATGGCTACACCTTC. This sequence joins TRBV9 and TRBJ1-2, with TRBD1 identical over 7 bases. The CDR3 sequence is 16 residues long. The V segment lost 3 bases and the J segment 2 bases; nucleotides outside the gene matches: 10. Germline V gene data show CDR1 as SGDLS and CDR2 as YYNGEE.

This rearrangement joins TRBV25-1 to TRBJ2-1, with 9 bases matching TRBD1. Trimming took 2 bases from V and 7 from J; bases not matched to a gene: 12. The germline CDR1 and CDR2 sequences are MGHDK and SYGVNS. The CDR3 has 17 amino acids. The CDR3 DNA reads as TGTGCCAGCAGTGAAGAGACCCCCGGGACAGGGATTAATGAGCAGTTCTTC. Translation: CASSEETPGTGINEQFF.

V and J are TRBV11-2 and TRBJ2-2; possibly TRBD2 for D (6 bases). Germline values: CDR1 SGHAT, CDR2 FQNNGV. The CDR3 covers 15 residues. V lost 8 bases, J lost 1 base, and 14 bases lay in between. CDR3 amino acids: CASGYGTQNTGELFF. Here the CDR3 DNA reads TGTGCCAGCGGCTATGGGACTCAGAACACCGGGGAGCTGTTTTTT.

The chain carries TRBV28 and TRBJ2-1; perhaps TRBD1 as D (7 bases). Trimming took 8 bases from V and 5 from J, leaving 16 bases between them. Germline assignment: CDR1 MDHEN and CDR2 SYDVKM. This CDR3 contains 14 residues. The CDR3 is CASGRGASHNEQFF. The CDR3 nucleotides read TGTGCCAGCGGCAGGGGGGCATCTCACAATGAGCAGTTCTTC. Using reference TRBV28 and TRBJ2-1 for the parts outside the CDR3, the full variable domain is DVKVTQSSRYLVKRTGEKVFLECVQDMDHENMFWYRQDPGLGLRLIYFSYDVKMKEKGDIPEGYSVSREKKERFSLILESASTNQTSMYLCASGRGASHNEQFFGPGTRLTVL.

This chain uses TRBV4-2 with TRBJ2-1; the match to TRBD2 covers 14 bases. The CDR3 extends over 19 amino acids. CDR1 is LGHNA, CDR2 YNFKEQ, per germline. J gave up 9 bases and V 0 bases, and 13 bases lay outside the gene matches. For the CDR3, the DNA is TGTGCCAGCAGCCAAGACTCAGGACTAGCGGGAGGCCGGGGAGGTGAGCAGTTCTTC. This translates into CASSQDSGLAGGRGGEQFF.

This chain joins TRBV7-2 and TRBJ2-7; D call uncertain. Germline loops: CDR1 SGHTA, CDR2 FQGNSA. The CDR3 is 14 residues long. V was cut by 1 base and J by 2 bases, with 9 bases left in between. The CDR3 bases are TGTGCCAGCAGCTTAGGCCTAGATACCTACGAGCAGTACTTC. Translating gives CASSLGLDTYEQYF.

The chain employs TRBV11-2 and TRBJ2-7; D remains ambiguous. The V end was cut by 3 bases, the J end by 3 bases, with 12 bases between. Germline lookup yields CDR1 SGHAT and CDR2 FQNNGV. The CDR3 has 14 residues. The CDR3 here is CASSFASLDYEQYF. CDR3 DNA sequence: TGTGCCAGCAGCTTTGCCAGCCTTGACTACGAGCAGTACTTC.

The chain is built from TRBV18 and TRBJ2-6; tentative D call: TRBD2 (5 bases). The V and J ends lost 3 bases and 4 bases respectively, with 10 bases between them. This CDR3 contains 15 residues. Germline values: CDR1 KGHSH, CDR2 LQKENI. The CDR3 loop is CASSPQEVGANVLTF. In DNA, the CDR3 is TGTGCCAGCTCACCCCAGGAGGTAGGGGCCAACGTCCTGACTTTC.

V and J are TRBV5-4 and TRBJ2-7; unclear D gene. The CDR3 has 12 residues. V dropped 3 bases and J dropped 5 bases, with 9 bases sitting between them. CDR1 is SGHNT and CDR2 is YYREEE in the germline V gene (reference sequence). The CDR3 spells CASSSSLDEQYF. CDR3 nucleotides: TGTGCCAGCAGCTCGTCTCTTGACGAGCAGTACTTC. Supplemented by reference TRBV5-4 and TRBJ2-7, the full variable domain reads ETGVTQSPTHLIKTRGQQVTLRCSSQSGHNTVSWYQQALGQGPQFIFQYYREEENGRGNFPPRFSGLQFPNYSSELNVNALELDDSALYLCASSSSLDEQYFGPGTRLTVT.

This clone was seen only a few times. The chain recombines TRBV11-2 with TRBJ2-3; D not resolved. From germline, CDR1 is SGHAT and CDR2 FQNNGV. This CDR3 has 14 residues. Trimming took off 1 base at V and 2 bases at J, with 7 bases between the two ends. Here the CDR3 reads CASSLGAITDTQYF. CDR3 DNA: TGTGCCAGCAGCTTAGGGGCTATCACAGATACGCAGTATTTT.

V and J are TRBV15 and TRBJ2-1, with TRBD2 identical over 10 bases. The junction had 11 bases not matched to a gene; V was cut back by 0 bases and J by 9 bases. Germline lookup yields CDR1 LNHNV and CDR2 YYDKDF (reference sequence). This CDR3 is 17 amino acids long. CDR3 residues: CATSRDLVSSGSIEQFF. CDR3 nucleotide sequence: TGTGCCACCAGCAGAGATCTTGTGTCTAGCGGGAGTATTGAGCAGTTCTTC.

This chain links TRBV27 with TRBJ2-5; D is undetermined. The germline V gene encodes CDR1 MNHEY and CDR2 SMNVEV (reference sequence). CDR3 length equals 13 residues. The ends were cut back, 0 bases at V and 4 bases at J, with 6 bases in the middle. CDR3 DNA sequence: TGTGCCAGCAGTTTATCGTTCTTAGAGACCCAGTACTTC. As protein: CASSLSFLETQYF.

This clone appeared once. V and J are TRBV11-3 and TRBJ2-1, with TRBD2 matching over 7 bases. There are 14 residues in the CDR3. V trimming: 7 bases; J trimming: 4 bases; junction bases outside the gene matches: 7. Germline CDR1 reads SGHNT; CDR2 reads YENEEA. In nucleotides, the CDR3 is TGTGCCAGCATGGAGGCTAGCGGTTACAATGAGCAGTTCTTC. Translated: CASMEASGYNEQFF.

The V call is TRBV4-3, the J call TRBJ1-2; D call uncertain. Germline V gene lookup returns CDR1 LGHNA and CDR2 YSLEER. V lost 0 bases and J lost 7, with 9 bases in between. The CDR3 contains 13 residues. DNA of the CDR3: TGCGCCAGCAGCCAAGATTTTCGGGTTGGCTACACCTTC. Amino acids: CASSQDFRVGYTF.

The gene calls are TRBV30 and TRBJ2-5, with 7 bases that match TRBD2. Judging by the DNA end, TRBJ2-7 fits better; the J call may be wrong. Germline V gene lookup returns CDR1 GTSNPN and CDR2 SVGIG (reference sequence). There are 15 residues in the CDR3. CDR3 DNA: TGTGCCTGGAGTGTTGAGGCGGGAGTCCCCTACGAGCAGTACTTC. Residues: CAWSVEAGVPYEQYF.

This chain uses TRBV27 with TRBJ2-1; possible D gene TRBD1, 5 bases. Per the germline V gene, CDR1 is MNHEY and CDR2 is SMNVEV (reference sequence). The V gene lost 6 bases and the J gene lost 9 bases, with 18 bases spanning the gap. This CDR3 is 14 amino acids long. CDR3: CASRQGRSWSEQFF. CDR3 coding DNA: TGTGCCAGCAGGCAGGGCAGGAGCTGGAGTGAGCAGTTCTTC.

The chain has TRBV18 and TRBJ1-1, with 7 bases that match TRBD1. CDR1 is KGHSH, CDR2 LQKENI, per germline. The trim removed 4 bases at V and 3 bases at J, leaving 5 bases unmatched. The length of the CDR3 is 14 residues. CDR3 DNA: TGTGCCAGCTCACTCGCAGGGGGGGACACTGAAGCTTTCTTT. This encodes CASSLAGGDTEAFF.

The V call is TRBV2, the J call TRBJ2-3; 11 bases match TRBD2. The CDR3 contains 15 residues. Germline lookup yields CDR1 SNHLY and CDR2 FYNNEI. Trimming took 5 bases from V and 4 from J; bases not matched to a gene: 5. CDR3 amino acids: CASSPTSGSADTQYF. The DNA of the CDR3 is TGTGCCAGCAGTCCTACTAGCGGGAGTGCAGATACGCAGTATTTT.